This T cell receptor (beta chain) was sequenced during a study of T cell responses to AZD1222 COVID-19 vaccine. Study background: Second doses at about 4 or about 12 weeks were pooled.

V dropped 4 bases and J dropped 2; count of bases not matched to a gene: 9. Per the germline V gene, CDR1 is SGHDT and CDR2 is YYEEEE. The CDR3 spans 15 residues. Regarding the study as a whole: The sample set comprised mostly white British donors with more females, and clonal diversity was possibly underestimated.

About this clone: Its antigen is as yet unknown.

Produced via immunoSEQ multiplex PCR; TCRdb's table is partial and in-frame only. The data contain roughly 79,000 clones, approximately 78% of them singletons. The chain links TRBV5-6 to TRBJ2-7, with 7 bases fitting TRBD1. The sample here was peripheral blood, taken on day 0 of AZD1222 vaccination. The source is an adult in good health. The CDR3 spells CASSPPRQGTYEQYF. The CDR3 coding sequence is TGTGCCAGCAGCCCACCTAGACAGGGAACCTACGAGCAGTACTTC.